A selection of T cell receptor beta chains follows, all from one sample in a study of cytomegalovirus exposure and HLA in healthy donors. Here immunoSEQ multiplex PCR was the method, and the copy in TCRdb shows in-frame clones only, minus some. The sample has 130,000 or so clones, approximately 84% seen once. Input material: PBMCs. These receptors were taken from a woman aged 40 to 49 in good health and CMV-seronegative. Each CDR3 is given with its conserved first and last residue. The D gene is left open where the match is weak. Expanded clones are given a class, and other clones once, few, many or no size at all.

>TRBD1|TRBV4-2|TRBJ1-5|NA
TGTGCCAGCAGCCAAGGGACAGGCGCCAATCAGCCCCAGCATTTT
CASSQGTGANQPQHF
>NA|TRBV6-5|TRBJ1-2|NA
TGTGCCAGCAGTTACTCGGTTCCGGGATTGTGGGGCTACACCTTC
CASSYSVPGLWGYTF
>TRBD2|TRBV6-5|TRBJ2-1|few
TGTGCCAGCAGTCCCTCCGGACTAGCCAACAATGAGCAGTTCTTC
CASSPSGLANNEQFF
>NA|TRBV10-3|TRBJ1-1|NA
TGTGCCATCAGTGGGTCCCGGCGGGTGAACACTGAAGCTTTCTTT
CAISGSRRVNTEAFF
>NA|TRBV19|TRBJ1-1|NA
TGTGCCAGTCGCAGGGTGGCTGAAGCTTTCTTT
CASRRVAEAFF
>TRBD2|TRBV6-6|TRBJ2-1|NA
TGTGCCAGCAGTTACCCCGGACTAGCGGGAGCAGGGCAGTTCTTC
CASSYPGLAGAGQFF
>TRBD1|TRBV7-9|TRBJ1-1|NA
TGTGCCAGCAGCTTAGAAACAGGGGGTGGCACTGAAGCTTTCTTT
CASSLETGGGTEAFF
>TRBD1|TRBV6-4|TRBJ2-7|NA
TGTGCCAGCAGTGATTCGACAGGGATGGGATGCGAGCAGTACTTC
CASSDSTGMGCEQYF
>TRBD1|TRBV7-8|TRBJ1-4|few
TGTGCCAGCAGCTTGGGTCAGGGGGCTTATGAAAAACTGTTTTTT
CASSLGQGAYEKLFF
>NA|TRBV6-6|TRBJ1-5|NA
TGTGCCAGCAGTTACTCCACCGAGGGTCAGCCCCAGCATTTT
CASSYSTEGQPQHF
>NA|TRBV2|TRBJ1-3|NA
TGTGCCAGTGACAGCGGGGGGGTTATCAGAAACACCATATATTTT
CASDSGGVIRNTIYF
>TRBD1|TRBV7-2|TRBJ1-2|NA
TGTGCCAGCAGCTCTTCCGGGACAGGGGGTGGCTACACCTTC
CASSSSGTGGGYTF
>TRBD2|TRBV9|TRBJ2-1|NA
TGTGCCAGCAGCGTAGGCCTAGCGGGAGATTTAATACTCAATGAGCAGTTCTTC
CASSVGLAGDLILNEQFF
>TRBD2|TRBV18|TRBJ2-7|NA
TGTGCCAGCTCACAACTATTAGCGGGGGGCGAGCAGTACTTC
CASSQLLAGGEQYF
>TRBD2|TRBV5-1|TRBJ2-3|NA
TGCGCCAGCAGCTCTGATAGCGGGGCGTACACAGATACGCAGTATTTT
CASSSDSGAYTDTQYF
>NA|TRBV18|TRBJ2-7|NA
TGTGCCAGCTCACCACAAGGGAGCCTCGGCTCCCTTAGCGTCTACGAGCAGTACTTC
CASSPQGSLGSLSVYEQYF
>TRBD2|TRBV9|TRBJ2-1|NA
TGTGCCAGCAGCCCCGGGGGAGGGGTCAATGAGCAGTTCTTC
CASSPGGGVNEQFF
>NA|TRBV29-1|TRBJ2-7|NA
TGCGCGGGACGGAGGAGCTCCTACGAGCAGTACTTC
CAGRRSSYEQYF
>NA|TRBV7-8|TRBJ2-7|NA
TGTGCCAGCAGCAATATCAGGGATTCCTACGAGCAGTACTTC
CASSNIRDSYEQYF
>TRBD2|TRBV28|TRBJ2-3|NA
TGTGCCAGCAGTTTATACTATAAACTAGCGGGAGGCACAGATACGCAGTATTTT
CASSLYYKLAGGTDTQYF
>TRBD2|TRBV25-1|TRBJ2-1|NA
TGTGCCAGTGGGAGAGCGGGAGAGTTCCCTGAGCAGTTCTTC
CASGRAGEFPEQFF
>NA|TRBV7-9|TRBJ1-1|few
TGTTCCAGCCGACAGTGGAACACTGAAGCTTTCTTT
CSSRQWNTEAFF
>TRBD1|TRBV10-3|TRBJ1-2|NA
TGTGCCATCACCGGACAGGGGGGTTATGGCTACACCTTC
CAITGQGGYGYTF
>NA|TRBV29-1|TRBJ2-1|NA
TGCAGCGTTGCCGATACCGGGACTGCCTCCTACAGTGAGCAGTTCTTC
CSVADTGTASYSEQFF
>NA|TRBV4-3|TRBJ2-7|NA
TGCGCCAGCAGCCTAGGGCAACTAGCATCCGAGCAGTACTTC
CASSLGQLASEQYF
>TRBD2|TRBV7-2|TRBJ2-7|NA
TGTGCCAGCAGCACTCGGACTAGCGGGATCGAGCAGTACTTC
CASSTRTSGIEQYF
>NA|TRBV28|TRBJ2-3|NA
TGTGCCAGCAGTTTATTCGGGGTCTCAGCAGATACGCAGTATTTT
CASSLFGVSADTQYF
>NA|TRBV13|TRBJ2-2|NA
TGTGCCAGCCTCCGGTTCGCGAACACCGGGGAGCTGTTTTTT
CASLRFANTGELFF
>NA|TRBV15|TRBJ2-7|NA
TGTGCCACCAGCAGAGATGCGAGCTCCTACGAGCAGTACTTC
CATSRDASSYEQYF
>TRBD1|TRBV9|TRBJ1-1|NA
TGTGCCAGCAGCGCACAACTCGGACAGGCCGAAGCTTTCTTT
CASSAQLGQAEAFF
>NA|TRBV5-1|TRBJ1-1|NA
TGCGCCAGCAGCTTGGACGGTATCATGAACACTGAAGCTTTCTTT
CASSLDGIMNTEAFF
>NA|TRBV6-6|TRBJ1-1|NA
TGTGCCAGCAGCCCCCAGGGGAACACTGAAGCTTTCTTT
CASSPQGNTEAFF
>NA|TRBV9|TRBJ1-1|NA
TGTGCCAGCAGCGTAGAAAGCTATAGCGACACTGAAGCTTTCTTT
CASSVESYSDTEAFF
>TRBD1|TRBV5-4|TRBJ1-2|NA
TGTGCCAGCAGCCAGGGGACAGCCGTACACTCTGGCTACACCTTC
CASSQGTAVHSGYTF
>TRBD1|TRBV5-1|TRBJ2-7|NA
TGCGCCAGCAGCTCATGGACAGGGAAAACCTACGAGCAGTACTTC
CASSSWTGKTYEQYF
>NA|TRBV4-2|TRBJ1-4|NA
TGTGCCAGCAGCCGCCTTACAGGGAATGAAAAACTGTTTTTT
CASSRLTGNEKLFF
>NA|TRBV19|TRBJ2-1|NA
TGTGCCAGTAGTATTAGCTCCTACAATGAGCAGTTCTTC
CASSISSYNEQFF
>NA|TRBV19|TRBJ1-1|NA
TGTGCCAGTAGTATCGGCAGGGTGATGACTGAAGCTTTCTTT
CASSIGRVMTEAFF
>NA|TRBV6-5|TRBJ1-2|NA
TGTGCCAGCAGTTATGGGGGCGAGTACGGCTACACCTTC
CASSYGGEYGYTF
>TRBD1|TRBV7-3|TRBJ1-1|once
TGTGCCAGCAGCTTGTTACCGGGACAGGACACTGAAGCTTTCTTT
CASSLLPGQDTEAFF
>NA|TRBV27|TRBJ2-7|NA
TGTGCCAGCAGTTTTCAGGACAGTACCTACGAGCAGTACTTC
CASSFQDSTYEQYF
>NA|TRBV13|TRBJ1-3|NA
TGTGCCAGCAGCTTAGAGCCGGGGTACACCATATATTTT
CASSLEPGYTIYF
>NA|TRBV5-4|TRBJ2-1|NA
TGTGCCACTGGAAAGTTACAGGACAATGAGCAGTTCTTC
CATGKLQDNEQFF
>TRBD2|TRBV7-9|TRBJ2-1|NA
TGTGCCAGCAGCTCCCGGACTAGCGGGAGGGCCGAACATGAGCAGTTCTTC
CASSSRTSGRAEHEQFF
>NA|TRBV4-3|TRBJ1-5|once
TGCGCCAGCAGCCAAGAGATTCCCCGGGGTTTGAGCAATCAGCCCCAGCATTTT
CASSQEIPRGLSNQPQHF
>TRBD2|TRBV9|TRBJ2-1|NA
TGTGCCAGCAGCGTAGTGGCTAGCGGGAGGATATACAATGAGCAGTTCTTC
CASSVVASGRIYNEQFF
>NA|TRBV19|TRBJ1-1|NA
TGTGCCACCAAAAAAAGCGGGGGGGGGACTGAAGCTTTCTTT
CATKKSGGGTEAFF
>NA|TRBV19|TRBJ2-5|once
TGTGCCAGTAGTATAGACAATACGGCGGCCCAGTACTTC
CASSIDNTAAQYF
>NA|TRBV7-6|TRBJ2-7|NA
TGTGCCAGCAGCTTAGCTGGGGACTACGAGCAGTACTTC
CASSLAGDYEQYF
>TRBD2|TRBV7-8|TRBJ2-1|NA
TGTGCCAGCAGCATACCGACCGGGACTAGCGGAAACAGCTCCTACAATGAGCAGTTCTTC
CASSIPTGTSGNSSYNEQFF
>NA|TRBV6-5|TRBJ1-5|NA
TGTGCCAGCAACTTAGAACTAGCATGGCCCCAGCATTTT
CASNLELAWPQHF
>NA|TRBV30|TRBJ2-1|NA
TGTGCCTGGAGTGTAGAGGTAGTGAGCTCCTACAATGAGCAGTTCTTC
CAWSVEVVSSYNEQFF